The rows below give T cell receptor beta chains drawn from one sample of a study of blood T cell repertoires in COVID-19. Measured with immunoSEQ multiplex PCR; TCRdb has only the in-frame clones, and not every one. The repertoire holds 200,000 to 300,000 clones, 86% seen once, with around 1.8% in the top ten. Sequenced input: peripheral blood. The receptors shown here come from a young man with active or convalescent COVID-19. The CDR3 runs from the conserved cysteine through the conserved F or W. The order of the fields is D gene, clone size, V gene, J gene, CDR3 DNA, CDR3 protein. D genes are given only for firm matches. The size entry is marked missing in some rows and otherwise reads once, few, many or a size class.

D: NA
size: NA
V: TRBV2
J: TRBJ2-2
DNA: TGTGCCAGCAATTACGGATGGCGGAGTGCGGAGCTGTTTTTT
CDR3: CASNYGWRSAELFF

D: TRBD1
size: NA
V: TRBV7-2
J: TRBJ1-1
DNA: TGTGCCAGCAGCTTAAGAGTGGGACAGCCTACCGAAGCTTTCTTT
CDR3: CASSLRVGQPTEAFF

D: TRBD1
size: NA
V: TRBV5-5
J: TRBJ1-4
DNA: TGTGCCAGCAGCAAGACAGGGTTGAATGAAAAACTGTTTTTT
CDR3: CASSKTGLNEKLFF

D: NA
size: NA
V: TRBV7-8
J: TRBJ2-4
DNA: TGTGCCAGCAGCGGACCGGGACACTTAAAAAACATTCAGTACTTC
CDR3: CASSGPGHLKNIQYF

D: NA
size: NA
V: TRBV18
J: TRBJ1-6
DNA: TGTGCCAGCTCACCGGCGACGGCGGATAATTCACCCCTCCACTTT
CDR3: CASSPATADNSPLHF

D: NA
size: few
V: TRBV4-1
J: TRBJ2-5
DNA: TGCGCCAGCAGCCAAGCCACAGGGTACGAGACCCAGTACTTC
CDR3: CASSQATGYETQYF

D: TRBD2
size: NA
V: TRBV13
J: TRBJ2-7
DNA: TGTGCCAGCCGAGCGGGGGGCCGAACCTACGAGCAGTACTTC
CDR3: CASRAGGRTYEQYF

D: NA
size: once
V: TRBV21-1
J: TRBJ1-2
DNA: TGTGCCAGCAGCAAAGCACGAGACAGGGGGACTTGTGTCTATGGCTACACCTTC
CDR3: CASSKARDRGTCVYGYTF

D: NA
size: NA
V: TRBV7-9
J: TRBJ2-2
DNA: TGTGCCAGGGGGGCTGGCACCGGGGAGCTGTTTTTT
CDR3: CARGAGTGELFF

D: TRBD2
size: NA
V: TRBV9
J: TRBJ2-7
DNA: TGTGCCAGCAGCGCATCGACTAGCGGAGCCTACGAGCAGTACTTC
CDR3: CASSASTSGAYEQYF

D: TRBD1
size: NA
V: TRBV11-2
J: TRBJ1-1
DNA: TGTGCCAGCAGCGCCCGGGACAGTGAAGCTTTCTTT
CDR3: CASSARDSEAFF

D: NA
size: few
V: TRBV12-5
J: TRBJ2-1
DNA: TGTGCTAGTGGTTTGGTAGGTACAGGGAAGAGGGATGAGCAGTTCTTC
CDR3: CASGLVGTGKRDEQFF

D: TRBD1
size: NA
V: TRBV5-1
J: TRBJ1-3
DNA: TGCGCCAGCAGCTTAACTTATACAGGACAGGGGACTGGAAACACCATATATTTT
CDR3: CASSLTYTGQGTGNTIYF

D: NA
size: NA
V: TRBV7-2
J: TRBJ1-5
DNA: TGTGCCAGCAGCTTAAGTTACGGGGAAAATCAGCCCCAGCATTTT
CDR3: CASSLSYGENQPQHF

D: TRBD2
size: NA
V: TRBV10-3
J: TRBJ2-7
DNA: TGTGCCATCTCATCGGCGGGGGGATCCTACGAGCAGTACTTC
CDR3: CAISSAGGSYEQYF

D: TRBD1
size: NA
V: TRBV7-2
J: TRBJ2-5
DNA: TGTGCCAGCAGCCCGACCGGGACAGAAATACAAAAGTACCAAGAGACCCAGTACTTC
CDR3: CASSPTGTEIQKYQETQYF

D: NA
size: NA
V: TRBV5-1
J: TRBJ1-4
DNA: TGCGCCAGCAGCTTCCAGGGCACAACGGATGAAAAACTGTTTTTT
CDR3: CASSFQGTTDEKLFF

D: TRBD2
size: NA
V: TRBV19
J: TRBJ2-3
DNA: TGTGCCAGTAGTGGGGGACTAGCGGGCCACCCTAGCACAGATACGCAGTATTTT
CDR3: CASSGGLAGHPSTDTQYF

D: TRBD1
size: few
V: TRBV11-2
J: TRBJ1-2
DNA: TGTGCCAGCAGCTTAGTTTTCGGGGTAGGGGGCGACTCTTATGGCTACACCTTC
CDR3: CASSLVFGVGGDSYGYTF

D: NA
size: NA
V: TRBV7-6
J: TRBJ2-7
DNA: TGTGCCAGCAGCTTACAGGGTGACGAGCAGTACTTC
CDR3: CASSLQGDEQYF

D: TRBD1
size: NA
V: TRBV7-2
J: TRBJ1-1
DNA: TGTGCCAGCAGCTTAGTTGGGACAGGCCTGAACACTGAAGCTTTCTTT
CDR3: CASSLVGTGLNTEAFF

D: NA
size: NA
V: TRBV7-2
J: TRBJ2-5
DNA: TGTGCCAGCAGCTTAGGGGGCCAGGGTGAGACCCAGTACTTC
CDR3: CASSLGGQGETQYF

D: NA
size: NA
V: TRBV27
J: TRBJ2-5
DNA: TGTGCCAGCAGTCTCCTTGGGGGGGGGCTGCAAGAGACCCAGTACTTC
CDR3: CASSLLGGGLQETQYF

D: TRBD2
size: NA
V: TRBV3-1/TRBV3-2
J: TRBJ2-3
DNA: TGTGCCAGCAGCCAAGTGGCCGAGCGGGGGGCCACAGATACGCAGTATTTT
CDR3: CASSQVAERGATDTQYF

D: TRBD2
size: NA
V: TRBV6-5
J: TRBJ2-2
DNA: TGTGCCAGCAAACTAGCGGGCACCGGGGAGCTGTTTTTT
CDR3: CASKLAGTGELFF

D: NA
size: once
V: TRBV6-1
J: TRBJ1-1
DNA: TGTGCCAGCAGGGAACGCAGGGAGAACACTGAAGCTTTCTTT
CDR3: CASRERRENTEAFF

D: NA
size: NA
V: TRBV11-2
J: TRBJ2-7
DNA: TGTGCCAGCAGCGAGGGTGGGAGCTCCTACGAGCAGTACTTC
CDR3: CASSEGGSSYEQYF

D: NA
size: NA
V: TRBV28
J: TRBJ1-1
DNA: TGTGCCAGCAGTTTAAACCCCCAAGGGGAGGGCACTGAAGCTTTCTTT
CDR3: CASSLNPQGEGTEAFF